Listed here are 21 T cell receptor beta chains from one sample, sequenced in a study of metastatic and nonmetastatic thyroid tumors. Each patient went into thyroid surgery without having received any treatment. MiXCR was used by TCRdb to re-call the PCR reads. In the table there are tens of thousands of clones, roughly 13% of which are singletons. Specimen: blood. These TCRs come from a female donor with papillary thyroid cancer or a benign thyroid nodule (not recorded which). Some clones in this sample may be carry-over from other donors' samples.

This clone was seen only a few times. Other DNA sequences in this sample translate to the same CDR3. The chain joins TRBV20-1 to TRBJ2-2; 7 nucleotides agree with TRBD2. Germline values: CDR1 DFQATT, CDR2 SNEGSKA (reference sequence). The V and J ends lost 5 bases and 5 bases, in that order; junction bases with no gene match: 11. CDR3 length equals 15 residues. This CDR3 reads CSAPGPGGSTGELFF. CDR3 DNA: TGCAGTGCTCCCGGTCCTGGCGGGAGTACCGGGGAGCTGTTTTTT.

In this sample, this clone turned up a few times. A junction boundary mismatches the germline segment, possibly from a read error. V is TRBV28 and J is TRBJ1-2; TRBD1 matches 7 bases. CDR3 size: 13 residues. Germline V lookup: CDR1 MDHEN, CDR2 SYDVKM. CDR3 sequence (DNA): TGTGCCAGCATTCACGGGACAGTCTATGGCCACACCTTC. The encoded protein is CASIHGTVYGHTF.

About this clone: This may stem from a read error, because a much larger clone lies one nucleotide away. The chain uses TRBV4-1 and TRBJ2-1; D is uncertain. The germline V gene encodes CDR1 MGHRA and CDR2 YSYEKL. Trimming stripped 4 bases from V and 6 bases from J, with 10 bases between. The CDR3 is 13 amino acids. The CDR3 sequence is CASSLLVSNEQFF. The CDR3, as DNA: TGCGCCAGCAGCCTCCTCGTGAGCAATGAGCAGTTCTTC.

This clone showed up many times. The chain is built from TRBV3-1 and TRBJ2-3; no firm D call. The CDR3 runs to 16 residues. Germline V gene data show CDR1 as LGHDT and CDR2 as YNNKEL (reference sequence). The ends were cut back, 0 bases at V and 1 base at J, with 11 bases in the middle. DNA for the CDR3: TGTGCCAGCAGCCAAGATTGGGAATTGGGCACAGATACGCAGTATTTT. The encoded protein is CASSQDWELGTDTQYF.

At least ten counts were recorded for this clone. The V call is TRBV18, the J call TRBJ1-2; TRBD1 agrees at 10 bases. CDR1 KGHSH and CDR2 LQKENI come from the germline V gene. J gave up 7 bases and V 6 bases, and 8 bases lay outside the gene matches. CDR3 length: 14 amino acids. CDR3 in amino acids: CASSLDRGLGGYTF. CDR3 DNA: TGTGCCAGCTCGCTAGACAGGGGGCTCGGTGGCTACACCTTC.

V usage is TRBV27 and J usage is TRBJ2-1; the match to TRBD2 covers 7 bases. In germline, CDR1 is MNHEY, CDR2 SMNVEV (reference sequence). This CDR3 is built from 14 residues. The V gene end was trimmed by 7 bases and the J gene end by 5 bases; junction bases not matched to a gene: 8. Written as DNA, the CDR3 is TGTGCCAGCAAGACCTCCGGGACTAACAATGAGCAGTTCTTC. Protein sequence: CASKTSGTNNEQFF.

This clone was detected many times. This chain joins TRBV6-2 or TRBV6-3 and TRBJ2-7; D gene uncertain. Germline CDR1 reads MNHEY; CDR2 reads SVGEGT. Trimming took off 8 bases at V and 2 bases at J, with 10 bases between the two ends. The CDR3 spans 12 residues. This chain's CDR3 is CASGDLAYEQYF. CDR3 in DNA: TGTGCCAGCGGCGACTTAGCCTACGAGCAGTACTTC.

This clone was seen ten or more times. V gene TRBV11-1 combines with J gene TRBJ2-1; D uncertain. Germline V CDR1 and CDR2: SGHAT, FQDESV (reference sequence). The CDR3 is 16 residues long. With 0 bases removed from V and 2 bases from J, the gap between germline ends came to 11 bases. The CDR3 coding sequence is TGTGCCAGCAGCTTAGCATGGGGTTCCCCCTACAATGAGCAGTTCTTC. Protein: CASSLAWGSPYNEQFF.

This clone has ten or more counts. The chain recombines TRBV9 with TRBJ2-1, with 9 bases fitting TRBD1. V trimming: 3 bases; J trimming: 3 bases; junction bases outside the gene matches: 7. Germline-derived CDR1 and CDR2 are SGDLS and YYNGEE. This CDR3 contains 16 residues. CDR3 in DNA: TGTGCCAGCAGCGCTTCGGACAGGGGACACTACAATGAGCAGTTCTTC. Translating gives CASSASDRGHYNEQFF.

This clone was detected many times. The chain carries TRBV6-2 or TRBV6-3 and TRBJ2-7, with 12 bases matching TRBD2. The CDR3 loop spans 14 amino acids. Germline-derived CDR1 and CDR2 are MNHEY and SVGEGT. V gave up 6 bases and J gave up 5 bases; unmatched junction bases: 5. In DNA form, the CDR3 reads TGTGCCAGCAGCAGGACTAGCGGGAAAAACGAGCAGTACTTC. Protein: CASSRTSGKNEQYF.

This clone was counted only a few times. The CDR3 DNA reads as TGTGCCTCCGGGGATATAGCGGGAGGGCCATCGTCGGGGGCCAACGTCCTGACTTTC. This gives the protein CASGDIAGGPSSGANVLTF. The chain is built from TRBV6-2 or TRBV6-3 and TRBJ2-6; 11 bases line up with TRBD2. The length of the CDR3 is 19 residues. The V gene end was trimmed by 11 bases and the J gene end by 4 bases; junction bases not matched to a gene: 19. Germline V gene data show CDR1 as MNHEY and CDR2 as SVGEGT.

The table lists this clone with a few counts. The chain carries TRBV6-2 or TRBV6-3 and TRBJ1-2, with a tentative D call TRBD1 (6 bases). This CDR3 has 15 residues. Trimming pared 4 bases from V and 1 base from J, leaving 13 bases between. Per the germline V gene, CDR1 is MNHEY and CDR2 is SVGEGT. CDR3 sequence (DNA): TGTGCCAGCAGTTCTCGGGGGCTGTATAACTATGGCTACACCTTC. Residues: CASSSRGLYNYGYTF.

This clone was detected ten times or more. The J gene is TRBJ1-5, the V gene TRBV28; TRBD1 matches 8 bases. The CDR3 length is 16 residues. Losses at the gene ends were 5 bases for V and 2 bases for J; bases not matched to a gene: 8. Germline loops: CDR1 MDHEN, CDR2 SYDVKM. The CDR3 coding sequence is TGTGCCAGCAGTCTTTTCACAGGGGGTGGCAATCAGCCCCAGCATTTT. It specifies CASSLFTGGGNQPQHF.

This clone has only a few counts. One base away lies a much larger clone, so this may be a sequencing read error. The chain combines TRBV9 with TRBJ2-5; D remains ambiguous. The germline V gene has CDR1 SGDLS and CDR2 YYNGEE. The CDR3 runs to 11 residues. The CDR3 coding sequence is TGTGCCAGCAGCGTAGGAGAGACCAAGTACTTC. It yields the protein CASSVGETKYF.

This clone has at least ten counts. The CDR3 loop is CASSQSSSYNEQFF. CDR3 DNA sequence: TGCGCCAGCAGTCAGTCGAGCTCCTACAATGAGCAGTTCTTC. The rearrangement links TRBV4-3 to TRBJ2-1; D not resolved. Trimming took 6 bases from V and 0 from J, leaving 9 bases between them. The germline V gene has CDR1 LGHNA and CDR2 YSLEER. This CDR3 contains 14 residues.

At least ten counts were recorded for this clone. The CDR3 coding sequence is TGTGCCACTGGACAGGGCAGTGGTCTACGGGCAGATACGCAGTATTTT. It encodes CATGQGSGLRADTQYF. The chain recombines TRBV6-1 with TRBJ2-3, with TRBD1 matching 8 bases. Per germline, CDR1 MNHNS and CDR2 SASEGT. V lost 10 bases, J lost 4 bases, and 16 bases stayed unmatched. This CDR3 has 16 residues.

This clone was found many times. Here the CDR3 DNA reads TGCAGTGCTAGAGGGGGCAAGTTGGGACGGCAAGAGACCCAGTACTTC. Its protein is CSARGGKLGRQETQYF. The chain carries TRBV20-1 and TRBJ2-5; tentatively, D is TRBD1 or TRBD2 (5 bases each). The CDR3 is 16 residues long. Germline lookup yields CDR1 DFQATT and CDR2 SNEGSKA (reference sequence). V was shortened by 1 base and J by 2 bases, with 17 bases between the two germline ends.

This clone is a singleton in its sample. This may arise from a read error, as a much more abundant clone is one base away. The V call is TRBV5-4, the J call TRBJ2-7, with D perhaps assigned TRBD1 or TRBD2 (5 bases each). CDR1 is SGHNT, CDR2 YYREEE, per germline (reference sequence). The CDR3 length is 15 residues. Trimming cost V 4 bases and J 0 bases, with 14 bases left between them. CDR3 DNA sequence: TGTGCCAGCAGCCCCGGGACCGCGATCTCCTACGAGCAGTACTTC. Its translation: CASSPGTAISYEQYF.

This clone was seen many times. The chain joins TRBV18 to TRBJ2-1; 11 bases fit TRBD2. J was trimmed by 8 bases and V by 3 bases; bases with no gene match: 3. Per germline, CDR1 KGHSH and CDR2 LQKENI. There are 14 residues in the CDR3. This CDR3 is CASSPLLAGDEQFF. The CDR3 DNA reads TGTGCCAGCTCACCCTTACTAGCGGGGGATGAGCAGTTCTTC. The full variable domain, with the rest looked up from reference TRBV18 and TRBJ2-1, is NAGVMQNPRHLVRRRGQEARLRCSPMKGHSHVYWYRQLPEEGLKFMVYLQKENIIDESGMPKERFSAEFPKEGPSILRIQQVVRGDSAAYFCASSPLLAGDEQFFGPGTRLTVL.

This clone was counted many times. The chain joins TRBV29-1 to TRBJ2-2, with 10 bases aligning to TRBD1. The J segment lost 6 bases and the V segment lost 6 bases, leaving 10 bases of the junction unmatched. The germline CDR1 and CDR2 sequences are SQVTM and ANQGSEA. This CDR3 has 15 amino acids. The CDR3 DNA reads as TGCAGCGTGCGGGGACAGGGGAACTTGGCCGGGGAGCTGTTTTTT. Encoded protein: CSVRGQGNLAGELFF.

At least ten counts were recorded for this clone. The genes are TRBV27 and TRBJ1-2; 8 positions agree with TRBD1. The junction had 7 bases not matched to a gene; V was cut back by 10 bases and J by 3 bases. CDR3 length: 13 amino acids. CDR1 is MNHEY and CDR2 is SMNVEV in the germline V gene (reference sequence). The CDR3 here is CATSRGRDYGYTF. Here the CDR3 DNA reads TGTGCCACCTCCAGGGGGCGCGACTATGGCTACACCTTC.